This T cell receptor (beta chain) was identified during a study of T-cell reconstitution after alpha-beta-depleted transplantation in children. Germline CDR1 is SGHRS and CDR2 is YFSETQ. CDR3 length equals 15 residues. As for this clonotype: Relative to the germline gene, one junction end is altered; a read error may explain this.

Construction of the TCRbeta library involved unique molecular identifiers. From the PCR reads, TCRdb called clonotypes with MiXCR, one entry per CDR3 protein. This table holds 200,000 to 250,000 distinct CDR3 sequences, 8% to 9.5% found once. The TCR comes from a human donor who donated a stem cell graft to a child with acute lymphoblastic leukemia. The sequences come from PBMCs from the stem cell graft donor, collected from the stem cell graft. The gene calls are TRBV5-1 and TRBJ2-7, with 10 bases that match TRBD1. The CDR3 coding sequence is TGCGCCAGCACCTTGGGGGGACAGGGGTATACCGGGCAGTACTTC. Translated, it gives CASTLGGQGYTGQYF.